These 18 T cell receptor beta chains came from one sample sequenced in a study of blood T cell repertoires in COVID-19. Sequencing used immunoSEQ multiplex PCR; TCRdb keeps in-frame clones, though not all of them. Among approximately 390,000 clones listed, around 87% were seen once. The source material was peripheral blood. These TCRs come from a woman aged 55-70 years with COVID-19, enrolled during active disease.

The V call is TRBV6-1, the J call TRBJ1-6, with no clear D. The CDR3 has 14 amino acids. Germline loops: CDR1 MNHNS, CDR2 SASEGT. Deletions cut 1 base from V and 9 bases from J, with 10 bases between. The CDR3 region is CASSEVGGSSPLHF. The DNA of the CDR3 is TGTGCCAGCAGTGAAGTAGGAGGGAGTTCACCCCTCCACTTT.

V is TRBV7-9 and J is TRBJ2-7, with a weak D call TRBD1 (7 bases). The germline CDR1 and CDR2 sequences are SEHNR and FQNEAQ (reference sequence). V was clipped by 5 bases and J by 4 bases, with 24 bases between them. There are 17 residues in the CDR3. The CDR3 bases are TGTGCCAGCAGCCCCCAGGGGGGAGGACATAGTTCTTACGAGCAGTACTTC. Translation gives CASSPQGGGHSSYEQYF.

V gene TRBV10-3 combines with J gene TRBJ1-6, with 8 bases aligning to TRBD1. CDR3 length: 14 amino acids. Losses at the gene ends were 6 bases for V and 5 bases for J; bases not matched to a gene: 3. Germline CDR1 ENHRY, CDR2 SYGVKD. The CDR3 loop is CAIRMGQDNSPLHF. The CDR3 nucleotides read TGTGCCATCAGAATGGGACAGGATAATTCACCCCTCCACTTT.

The chain employs TRBV7-6 and TRBJ1-1; TRBD1 matches 7 bases. The ends lost 4 bases at V and 6 bases at J; junction bases unmatched: 14. Germline lookup yields CDR1 SGHVS and CDR2 FNYEAQ. This CDR3 contains 16 residues. In nucleotides, the CDR3 is TGTGCCAGCAGCTCCTACTATCGAGGGGGCTTAGCTGAAGCTTTCTTT. It codes for CASSSYYRGGLAEAFF.

The chain is built from TRBV7-3 and TRBJ1-1; D is ambiguous. CDR1 is SGHTA and CDR2 is FQGTGA in the germline V gene. The CDR3 is 16 amino acids. Trimming stripped 3 bases from V and 4 bases from J, with 18 bases between. CDR3 sequence reads: CASSLARDGSGTEAFF. The CDR3 nucleotides are TGTGCCAGCAGCTTGGCCCGGGATGGGAGCGGCACTGAAGCTTTCTTT.

This clone was observed once. The genes are TRBV5-1 and TRBJ1-5; 8 bases are a match to TRBD1. The CDR3 totals 15 residues. Losses at the gene ends were 5 bases for V and 9 bases for J; bases not matched to a gene: 13. Germline-derived CDR1 and CDR2 are SGHRS and YFSETQ. CDR3 nucleotides: TGCGCCAGCAGGAAGGACAGGGTCGGGACCGGGCCCCAGCATTTT. Translating gives CASRKDRVGTGPQHF. Full variable domain (missing parts from reference TRBV5-1 and TRBJ1-5): KAGVTQTPRYLIKTRGQQVTLSCSPISGHRSVSWYQQTPGQGLQFLFEYFSETQRNKGNFPGRFSGRQFSNSRSEMNVSTLELGDSALYLCASRKDRVGTGPQHFGDGTRLSIL.

The rearrangement uses TRBV7-9 and TRBJ1-5, with 7 bases lining up with TRBD1. The CDR3 is 16 amino acids. From germline, CDR1 is SEHNR and CDR2 FQNEAQ (reference sequence). Unmatched junction bases numbered 7, after V lost 2 bases and J lost 3 bases. CDR3 bases: TGTGCCAGCAGCTTAAGGAGGGACAGCGTCAATCAGCCCCAGCATTTT. Protein sequence: CASSLRRDSVNQPQHF.

This chain joins TRBV5-1 and TRBJ2-7; TRBD1 aligns across 7 bases. Germline CDR1 reads SGHRS; CDR2 reads YFSETQ. The CDR3 consists of 14 residues. The trim removed 2 bases at V and 3 bases at J, leaving 5 bases unmatched. The CDR3: CASSLRDSYYEQYF. The CDR3 coding sequence is TGCGCCAGCAGCTTACGGGACAGCTACTACGAGCAGTACTTC.

V usage is TRBV18 and J usage is TRBJ1-3; TRBD1 aligns across 10 bases. The CDR3 contains 14 residues. CDR1 is KGHSH, CDR2 LQKENI, per germline. V trimming: 2 bases; J trimming: 6 bases; junction bases outside the gene matches: 1. CDR3: CASSPGTGVNTIYF. The DNA of the CDR3 is TGTGCCAGCTCACCAGGGACAGGGGTAAACACCATATATTTT.

The chain has TRBV18 and TRBJ2-7; 8 bases align to TRBD2. In germline, CDR1 is KGHSH, CDR2 LQKENI. This CDR3 contains 14 residues. J was trimmed by 6 bases and V by 8 bases; bases with no gene match: 12. CDR3: CASRPSGGEAEQYF. The CDR3 region has the DNA TGTGCCAGCCGCCCCTCGGGGGGGGAAGCCGAGCAGTACTTC.

V usage is TRBV21-1 and J usage is TRBJ1-3; TRBD1 reflects the table's D call only, with no check against the DNA. TRBV21-1 is a known pseudogene. This CDR3 is built from 15 residues. The CDR3 loop is CASSSPRDRGNTIYF. The CDR3 DNA reads TGTGCCAGCAGCTCCCCCCGGGACAGGGGAAACACCATATATTTT.

This clone was picked up one time. The chain is built from TRBV28 and TRBJ2-7, with D maybe TRBD1 (5 bases). From germline, CDR1 is MDHEN and CDR2 SYDVKM. V was trimmed by 5 bases and J by 2 bases, leaving 13 bases between them. This CDR3 is built from 14 residues. CDR3 sequence reads: CASSPRVDPYEQYF. The CDR3 DNA reads as TGTGCCAGCAGTCCCAGGGTGGACCCCTACGAGCAGTACTTC.

This chain joins TRBV14 and TRBJ2-5; D gene uncertain. V was shortened by 0 bases and J by 2 bases, with 16 bases between the two germline ends. Germline V lookup: CDR1 SGHDN, CDR2 FVKESK. The CDR3 spans 17 residues. The CDR3 reads CASSQEHSLKTQETQYF. The CDR3 DNA reads as TGTGCCAGCAGCCAAGAGCACAGTCTAAAAACTCAAGAGACCCAGTACTTC.

The chain combines TRBV7-2 with TRBJ2-2; D is unclear. The CDR3 covers 12 residues. Trimming cost V 3 bases and J 6 bases, with 5 bases left between them. Germline CDR1 and CDR2: SGHTA and FQGNSA. Here the CDR3 reads CASSFNSGELFF. DNA for the CDR3: TGTGCCAGCAGCTTTAATTCCGGGGAGCTGTTTTTT.

The CDR3 is CASSSPGLAGGWDTQYF. The CDR3 nucleotides read TGTGCCAGCAGCTCTCCGGGACTAGCGGGGGGCTGGGATACGCAGTATTTT. V gene TRBV5-5 combines with J gene TRBJ2-3, with 15 bases aligning to TRBD2. This CDR3 is 17 amino acids long. CDR1 is SGHKS, CDR2 YYEKEE, per germline (reference sequence). With V trimmed by 3 bases and J by 6 bases, 8 bases remained unmatched.

The J gene is TRBJ2-1, the V gene TRBV5-1; the D gene is possibly TRBD2 (6 bases). CDR1 and CDR2 from the germline V gene are SGHRS and YFSETQ. V lost 0 bases, J lost 3 bases, and 10 bases lay in between. The CDR3 extends over 15 amino acids. CDR3 loop: CASSLGQRVYNEQFF. In nucleotides, the CDR3 is TGCGCCAGCAGCTTGGGACAGCGGGTCTACAATGAGCAGTTCTTC.

The rearrangement links TRBV3-1 (or the pseudogene TRBV3-2) to TRBJ2-7; 7 bases map to TRBD1. Germline values: CDR1 LGHDT, CDR2 YNNKEL (reference sequence). With V trimmed by 4 bases and J by 3 bases, 3 bases remained unmatched. The CDR3 has 13 amino acids. CDR3 in DNA: TGTGCCAGCAGCCTTCGACAGGGCTACGAGCAGTACTTC. Protein sequence: CASSLRQGYEQYF.

In nucleotides, the CDR3 is TGTGCCAGCTCACGGGACAAATCCTATAATTCACCCCTCCACTTT. Translation: CASSRDKSYNSPLHF. The rearrangement joins TRBV18 to TRBJ1-6, with D tentatively TRBD1 (6 bases). The CDR3 is 15 residues long. Germline values: CDR1 KGHSH, CDR2 LQKENI. Trimming shortened V by 4 bases and J by 1 base, and 8 bases separated the two germline ends.